The entry below gives a single T cell receptor beta chain sequence along with its context. V was shortened by 5 bases and J by 13 bases, with 18 bases between the two germline ends. The CDR3 has 13 amino acids. Profiled with immunoSEQ multiplex PCR; TCRdb holds only in-frame clones, not every one. The sample has about 240,000 clones, just under 85% seen once. This entry comes from a study of blood T cell repertoires in COVID-19. The V gene is TRBV12-3 or TRBV12-4, the J gene TRBJ1-5; D gene unclear. The sequencing sample was made of peripheral blood. This receptor was obtained from a woman of 80 years or more with acute or convalescent COVID-19. CDR3 loop: CASSPPEGREQHF. CDR3 DNA: TGTGCCAGCAGTCCCCCCGAGGGAAGGGAGCAGCATTTT.